The clone carrying this T cell receptor (beta chain) has only a few counts. Its matching antigen is unknown. CDR1 is GTSNPN, CDR2 SVGIG, per germline (reference sequence). This CDR3 is built from 14 residues. The ends were cut back, 3 bases at V and 6 bases at J, with 17 bases in the middle. This sample was taken from a study of T cell repertoires in cytomegalovirus infection. Study-wide context: Both CMV infection and a matching HLA type were indicated by public TCR beta signatures. Broader study findings: CMV carriers with the relevant HLA were identified by cumulative public TCR beta family frequency.

TCRdb re-called the reads through MiXCR, storing one row per CDR3 protein. Of roughly 150,000 distinct CDR3 sequences in the sample, 23% are singletons; the top ten hold 10% to 11%. This chain uses TRBV30 with TRBJ1-2; D call uncertain. This TCR derives from a human donor in good health (CMV status not recorded). Some clones in this sample may be carry-over from other donors' samples. Sequencing input: PBMCs. Here the CDR3 DNA reads TGTGCCTGGAGGCCGGACCGACCTTTTGATGGCTACACCTTC. As protein: CAWRPDRPFDGYTF.